These 6 T cell receptor beta chains share one sample of origin, sequenced in a study of patients and donors after allogeneic stem cell transplantation. In TCRdb, the RT-PCR reads were re-called with MiXCR into one record per CDR3 protein. The sample includes about 31,000 distinct CDR3 sequences, nearly 7% of them seen just once. Material: blood, either unsorted or a sorted T cell fraction (not recorded which). The receptors were sampled from a human donor who was either an allogeneic HSCT recipient or a stem cell or donor lymphocyte infusion donor (not recorded which). It is not recorded whose cells these are; they may come from a transplant donor.

This clonotype has only a few counts. The rearrangement uses TRBV24-1 and TRBJ2-2; possibly TRBD2 for D (6 bases). V lost 1 base and J 5 bases, leaving 10 bases between the germline ends. CDR1 KGHDR and CDR2 SFDVKD come from the germline V gene. The CDR3 has 15 residues. The CDR3 sequence: CATSDFPGRTGELFF. Written as DNA, the CDR3 is TGTGCCACCAGTGATTTCCCAGGGAGGACCGGGGAGCTGTTTTTT.

This clonotype occurred many times. The chain links TRBV19 to TRBJ1-2; D not resolved. CDR1 LNHDA and CDR2 SQIVND come from the germline V gene (reference sequence). V was shortened by 5 bases and J by 0 bases, with 7 bases between the two germline ends. The CDR3 is 13 amino acids. CDR3 in amino acids: CASSVTTNYGYTF. The CDR3 nucleotides read TGTGCCAGTAGTGTGACAACTAACTATGGCTACACCTTC.

This clonotype was counted only a few times. The chain recombines TRBV5-5 with TRBJ2-7, with 8 bases lining up with TRBD2. This CDR3 has 15 amino acids. The germline CDR1 and CDR2 sequences are SGHKS and YYEKEE (reference sequence). The V gene end was trimmed by 2 bases and the J gene end by 6 bases; junction bases not matched to a gene: 10. CDR3 residues: CASSLYPIAGFEQYF. DNA of the CDR3: TGTGCCAGCAGCTTATACCCCATAGCGGGATTCGAGCAGTACTTC.

This clonotype came up many times. The chain employs TRBV12-5 and TRBJ2-7; TRBD1 aligns across 7 bases. The V and J ends lost 1 base and 6 bases, in that order; junction bases with no gene match: 9. Germline assignment: CDR1 LGHNT and CDR2 FRNRAP. CDR3 length: 15 residues. The CDR3 reads CASGLATGTAFEQYF. The CDR3 nucleotides read TGTGCTAGTGGTTTGGCCACGGGGACAGCGTTCGAGCAGTACTTC.

This clonotype showed up many times. This chain links TRBV15 with TRBJ2-5; D gene unclear. With 0 bases removed from V and 5 bases from J, the gap between germline ends came to 13 bases. This CDR3 has 15 amino acids. Per germline, CDR1 LNHNV and CDR2 YYDKDF (reference sequence). The CDR3, as DNA: TGTGCCACCAGCAGAGATTCTACAGTTGGGGAGACCCAGTACTTC. Its translation is CATSRDSTVGETQYF.

Comment on this clonotype: It is unclear where the CDR3 begins or ends on the DNA, so no DNA is shown, and the CDR3 is as TCRdb lists it. The V call is TRBV21-1, the J call TRBJ2-2; the table's TRBD1 call for D was not verified on the DNA. TRBV21-1 is given as a pseudogene. The CDR3 is 16 residues long, ends included. This chain's CDR3 is CASSKSAGATPGSCFF.